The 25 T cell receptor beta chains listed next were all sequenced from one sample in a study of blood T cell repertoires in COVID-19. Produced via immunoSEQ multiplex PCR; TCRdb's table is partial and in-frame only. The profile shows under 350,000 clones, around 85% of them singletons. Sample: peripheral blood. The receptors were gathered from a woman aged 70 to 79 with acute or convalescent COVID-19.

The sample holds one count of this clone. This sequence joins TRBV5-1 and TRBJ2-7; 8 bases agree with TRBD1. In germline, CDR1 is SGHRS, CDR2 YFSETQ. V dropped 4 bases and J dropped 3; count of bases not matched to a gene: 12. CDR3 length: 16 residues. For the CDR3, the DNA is TGCGCCAGCAGCCAAGGGTGGGGACAGGCATACTACGAGCAGTACTTC. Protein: CASSQGWGQAYYEQYF.

The CDR3 sequence is CASSFKRGSSYNEQFF. CDR3 coding DNA: TGTGCCAGCAGCTTTAAGAGGGGGAGCTCCTACAATGAGCAGTTCTTC. The rearrangement links TRBV13 to TRBJ2-1, with D perhaps matching TRBD1 (6 bases). This CDR3 region has 16 residues. The V and J ends lost 3 bases and 0 bases respectively, with 12 bases between them. Germline V gene data show CDR1 as PRHDT and CDR2 as FYEKMQ (reference sequence).

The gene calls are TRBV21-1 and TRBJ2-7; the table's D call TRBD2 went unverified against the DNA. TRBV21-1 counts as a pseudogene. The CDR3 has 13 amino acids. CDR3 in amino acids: CASPKGEGSEQYF. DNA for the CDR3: TGTGCCAGTCCCAAAGGGGAGGGAAGCGAGCAGTACTTC.

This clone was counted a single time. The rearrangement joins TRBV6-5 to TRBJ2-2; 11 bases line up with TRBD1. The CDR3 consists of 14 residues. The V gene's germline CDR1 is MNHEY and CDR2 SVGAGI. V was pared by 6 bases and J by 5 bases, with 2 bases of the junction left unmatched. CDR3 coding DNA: TGTGCCAGCAGCCGGGACAGGGGGACCGGGGAGCTGTTTTTT. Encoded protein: CASSRDRGTGELFF.

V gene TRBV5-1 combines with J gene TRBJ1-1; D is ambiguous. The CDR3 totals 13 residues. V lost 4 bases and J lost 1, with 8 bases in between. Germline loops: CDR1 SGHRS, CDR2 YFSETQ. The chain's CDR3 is CASSRTQNTEAFF. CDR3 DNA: TGCGCCAGCAGCCGAACACAGAACACTGAAGCTTTCTTT.

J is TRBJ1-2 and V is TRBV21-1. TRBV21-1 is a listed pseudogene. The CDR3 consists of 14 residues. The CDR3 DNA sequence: TGTGCCAGCAGCAAAGCTGAGGTCCGCTATGGCTACACCTTC. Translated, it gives CASSKAEVRYGYTF.

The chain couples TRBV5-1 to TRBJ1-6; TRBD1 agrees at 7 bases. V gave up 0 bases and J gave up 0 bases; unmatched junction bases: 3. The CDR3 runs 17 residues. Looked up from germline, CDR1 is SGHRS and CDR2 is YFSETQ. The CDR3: CASSLGRDSSYNSPLHF. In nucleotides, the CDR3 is TGCGCCAGCAGCTTGGGCCGGGACAGCTCCTATAATTCACCCCTCCACTTT.

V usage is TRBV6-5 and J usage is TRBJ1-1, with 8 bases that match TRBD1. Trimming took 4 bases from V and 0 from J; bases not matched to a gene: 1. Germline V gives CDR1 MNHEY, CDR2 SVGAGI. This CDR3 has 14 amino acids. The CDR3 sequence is CASSLQGVNTEAFF. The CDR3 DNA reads TGTGCCAGCAGTTTACAGGGGGTGAACACTGAAGCTTTCTTT.

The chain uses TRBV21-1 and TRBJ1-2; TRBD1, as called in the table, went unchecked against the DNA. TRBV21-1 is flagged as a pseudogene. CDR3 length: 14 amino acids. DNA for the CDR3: TGTGCCAGCAGCTCCGGAGCAGGGGGAGATGGCTACACCTTC. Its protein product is CASSSGAGGDGYTF.

CDR3 nucleotides: TGTGCCAGCAGCTCGACAGACCTATGGACCTATGGCTACACCTTC. This encodes CASSSTDLWTYGYTF. The gene calls are TRBV7-9 and TRBJ1-2, with D maybe TRBD1 (5 bases). CDR3 length: 15 amino acids. Germline V gene sequence: CDR1 SEHNR, CDR2 FQNEAQ (reference sequence). Trimming cost V 4 bases and J 4 bases, with 16 bases left between them.

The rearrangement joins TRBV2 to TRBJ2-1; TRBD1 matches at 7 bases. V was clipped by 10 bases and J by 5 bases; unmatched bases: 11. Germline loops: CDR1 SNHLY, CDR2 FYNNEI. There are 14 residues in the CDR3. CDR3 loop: CANEKRGPNNEQFF. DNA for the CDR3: TGTGCCAACGAGAAGAGGGGGCCTAACAATGAGCAGTTCTTC.

The chain's CDR3 is CASSLGAWASGNTIYF. The DNA for the CDR3 is TGTGCCAGCAGCTTGGGAGCCTGGGCCTCCGGAAACACCATATATTTT. This rearrangement joins TRBV7-9 to TRBJ1-3; D uncertain. V lost 3 bases to trimming and J lost 4 bases, with 16 bases between them. The CDR3 extends over 16 amino acids. CDR1 and CDR2 from the germline V gene are SEHNR and FQNEAQ (reference sequence).

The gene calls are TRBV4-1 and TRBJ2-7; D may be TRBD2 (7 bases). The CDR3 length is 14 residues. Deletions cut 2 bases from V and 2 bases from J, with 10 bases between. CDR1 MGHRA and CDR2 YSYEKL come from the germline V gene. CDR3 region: CASSQWGGPYEQYF. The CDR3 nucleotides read TGCGCCAGCAGCCAATGGGGGGGCCCCTACGAGCAGTACTTC.

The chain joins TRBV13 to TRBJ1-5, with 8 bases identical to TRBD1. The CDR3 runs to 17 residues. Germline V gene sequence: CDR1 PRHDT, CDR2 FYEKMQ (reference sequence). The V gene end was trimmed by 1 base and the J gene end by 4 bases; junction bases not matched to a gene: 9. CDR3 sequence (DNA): TGTGCCAGCAGCTTAGTAATACTGTGGACAGGGAATCAGCCCCAGCATTTT. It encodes CASSLVILWTGNQPQHF.

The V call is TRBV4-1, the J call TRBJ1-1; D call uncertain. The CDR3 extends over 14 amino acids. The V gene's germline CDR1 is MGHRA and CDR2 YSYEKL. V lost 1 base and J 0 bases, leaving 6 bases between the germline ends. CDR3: CASSQGAMNTEAFF. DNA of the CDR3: TGCGCCAGCAGCCAAGGGGCCATGAACACTGAAGCTTTCTTT.

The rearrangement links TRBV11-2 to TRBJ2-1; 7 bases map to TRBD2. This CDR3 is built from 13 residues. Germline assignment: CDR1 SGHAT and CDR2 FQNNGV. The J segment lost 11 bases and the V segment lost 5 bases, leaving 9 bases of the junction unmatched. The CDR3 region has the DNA TGTGCCAGCAGCCCCATCCCCGGGGGGAAGCAGTTCTTC. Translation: CASSPIPGGKQFF. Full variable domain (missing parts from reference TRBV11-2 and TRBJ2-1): EAGVAQSPRYKIIEKRQSVAFWCNPISGHATLYWYQQILGQGPKLLIQFQNNGVVDDSQLPKDRFSAERLKGVDSTLKIQPAKLEDSAVYLCASSPIPGGKQFFGPGTRLTVL.

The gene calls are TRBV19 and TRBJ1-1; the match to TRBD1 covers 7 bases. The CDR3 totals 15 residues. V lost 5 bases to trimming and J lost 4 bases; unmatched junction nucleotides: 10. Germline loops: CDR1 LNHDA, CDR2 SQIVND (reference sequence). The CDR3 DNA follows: TGTGCCAGTAGTCGGGGAACCAGGGGGGTCACTGAAGCTTTCTTT. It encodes CASSRGTRGVTEAFF.

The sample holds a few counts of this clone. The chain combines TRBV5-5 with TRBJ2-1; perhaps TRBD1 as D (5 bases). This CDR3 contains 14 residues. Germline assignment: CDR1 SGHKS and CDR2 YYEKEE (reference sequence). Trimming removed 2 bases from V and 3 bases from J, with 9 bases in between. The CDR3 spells CASSLAGRYNEQFF. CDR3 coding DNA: TGTGCCAGCAGCTTAGCAGGGCGCTACAATGAGCAGTTCTTC.

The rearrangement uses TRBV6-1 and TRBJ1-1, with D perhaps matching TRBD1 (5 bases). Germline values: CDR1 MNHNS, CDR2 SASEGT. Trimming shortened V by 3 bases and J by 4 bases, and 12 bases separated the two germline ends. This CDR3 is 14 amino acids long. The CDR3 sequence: CASSEPGGRTEAFF. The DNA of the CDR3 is TGTGCCAGCAGTGAGCCGGGGGGACGCACTGAAGCTTTCTTT.

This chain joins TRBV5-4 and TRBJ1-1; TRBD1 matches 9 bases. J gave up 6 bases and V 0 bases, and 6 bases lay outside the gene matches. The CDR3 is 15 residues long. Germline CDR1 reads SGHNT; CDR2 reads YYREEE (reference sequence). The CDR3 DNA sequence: TGTGCCAGCAGCTTGGGTGGGACAGGGCGGTCTGAAGCTTTCTTT. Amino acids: CASSLGGTGRSEAFF.

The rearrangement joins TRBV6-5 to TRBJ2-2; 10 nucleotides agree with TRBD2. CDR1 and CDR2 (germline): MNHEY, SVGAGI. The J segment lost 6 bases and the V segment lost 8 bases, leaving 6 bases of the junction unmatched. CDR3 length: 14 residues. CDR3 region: CASSPGLASGELFF. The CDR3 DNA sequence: TGTGCCAGCTCTCCGGGACTAGCGTCCGGGGAGCTGTTTTTT.

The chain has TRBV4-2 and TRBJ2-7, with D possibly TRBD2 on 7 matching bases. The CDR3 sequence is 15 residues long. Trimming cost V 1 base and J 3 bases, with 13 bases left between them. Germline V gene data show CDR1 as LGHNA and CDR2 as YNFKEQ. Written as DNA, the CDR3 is TGTGCCAGCAGCCAAGGTGGGGGGGGCCTCTACGAGCAGTACTTC. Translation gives CASSQGGGGLYEQYF.

CDR3 nucleotides: TGCGCCAGCAGCGCCGGGACTAGGAACACCGGGGAGCTGTTTTTT. Translation: CASSAGTRNTGELFF. The J gene is TRBJ2-2, the V gene TRBV5-1; 8 positions match TRBD2. V dropped 4 bases and J dropped 1; count of bases not matched to a gene: 3. Germline-derived CDR1 and CDR2 are SGHRS and YFSETQ. This CDR3 spans 15 amino acids.

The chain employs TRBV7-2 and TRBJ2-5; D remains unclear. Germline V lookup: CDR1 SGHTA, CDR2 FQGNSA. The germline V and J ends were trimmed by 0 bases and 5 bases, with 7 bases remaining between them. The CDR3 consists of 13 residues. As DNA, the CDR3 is TGTGCCAGCAGCTTAGCGCTTCGGGAGACCCAGTACTTC. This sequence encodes CASSLALRETQYF.

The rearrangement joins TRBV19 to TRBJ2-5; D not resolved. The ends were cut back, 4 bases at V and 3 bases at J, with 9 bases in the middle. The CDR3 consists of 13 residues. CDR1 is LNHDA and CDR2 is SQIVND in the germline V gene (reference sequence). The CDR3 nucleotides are TGTGCCAGTAGTAGTAGAGTCGAAGAGACCCAGTACTTC. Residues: CASSSRVEETQYF.